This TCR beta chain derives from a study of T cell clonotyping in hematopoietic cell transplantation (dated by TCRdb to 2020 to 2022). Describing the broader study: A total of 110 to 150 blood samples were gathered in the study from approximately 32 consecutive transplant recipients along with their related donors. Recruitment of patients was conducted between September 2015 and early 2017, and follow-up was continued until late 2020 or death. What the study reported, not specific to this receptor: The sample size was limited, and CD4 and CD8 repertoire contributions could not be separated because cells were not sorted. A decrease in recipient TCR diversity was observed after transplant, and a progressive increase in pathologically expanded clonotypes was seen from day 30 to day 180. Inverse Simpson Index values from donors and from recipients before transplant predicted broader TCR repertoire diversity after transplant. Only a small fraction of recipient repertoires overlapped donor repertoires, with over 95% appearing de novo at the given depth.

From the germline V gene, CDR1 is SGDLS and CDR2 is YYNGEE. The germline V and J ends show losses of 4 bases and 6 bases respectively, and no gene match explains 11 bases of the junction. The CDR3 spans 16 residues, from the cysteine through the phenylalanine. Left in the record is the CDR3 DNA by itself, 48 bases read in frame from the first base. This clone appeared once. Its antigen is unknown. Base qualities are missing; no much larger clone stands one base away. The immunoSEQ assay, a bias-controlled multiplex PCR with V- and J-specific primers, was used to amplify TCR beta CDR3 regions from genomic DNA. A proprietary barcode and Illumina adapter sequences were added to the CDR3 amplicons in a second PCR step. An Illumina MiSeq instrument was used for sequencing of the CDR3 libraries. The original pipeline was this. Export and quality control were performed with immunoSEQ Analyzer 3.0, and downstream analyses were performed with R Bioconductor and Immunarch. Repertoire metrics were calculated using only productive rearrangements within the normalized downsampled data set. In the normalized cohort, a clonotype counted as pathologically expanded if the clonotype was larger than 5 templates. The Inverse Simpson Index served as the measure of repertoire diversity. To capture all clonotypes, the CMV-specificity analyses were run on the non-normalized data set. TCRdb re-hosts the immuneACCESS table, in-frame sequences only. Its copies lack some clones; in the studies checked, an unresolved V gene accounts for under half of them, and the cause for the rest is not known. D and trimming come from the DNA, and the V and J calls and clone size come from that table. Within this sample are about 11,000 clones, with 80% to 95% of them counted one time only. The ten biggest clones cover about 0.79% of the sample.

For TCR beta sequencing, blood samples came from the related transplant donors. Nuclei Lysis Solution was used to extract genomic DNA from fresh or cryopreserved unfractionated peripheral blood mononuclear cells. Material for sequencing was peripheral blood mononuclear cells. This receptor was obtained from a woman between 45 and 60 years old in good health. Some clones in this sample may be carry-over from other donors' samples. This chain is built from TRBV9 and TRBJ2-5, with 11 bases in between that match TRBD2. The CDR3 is CASSTIAGGLVQTQYF. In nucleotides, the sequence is TGTGCCAGCAGCACTATAGCGGGGGGGCTGGTCCAGACCCAGTACTTC.